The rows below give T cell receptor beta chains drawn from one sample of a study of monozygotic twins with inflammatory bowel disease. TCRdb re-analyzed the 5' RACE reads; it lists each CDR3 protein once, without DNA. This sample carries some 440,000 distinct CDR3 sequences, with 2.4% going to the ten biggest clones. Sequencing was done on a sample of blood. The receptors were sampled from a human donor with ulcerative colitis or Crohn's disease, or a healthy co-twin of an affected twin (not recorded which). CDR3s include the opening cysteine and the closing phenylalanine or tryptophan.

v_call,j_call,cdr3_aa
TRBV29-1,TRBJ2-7,CSAKASGTYEQYF
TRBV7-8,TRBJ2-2,CASSLEGHGELFF
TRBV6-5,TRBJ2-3,CASRPGRLDTQYF
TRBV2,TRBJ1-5,CASRLEMGVSNQPQHF
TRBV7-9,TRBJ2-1,CASSPPERSSYNEQFF
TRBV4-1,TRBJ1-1,CASSQGGRGFTEAFF
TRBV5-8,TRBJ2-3,CASSLGRQDTQYF
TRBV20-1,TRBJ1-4,CSVGTRNEKLFF
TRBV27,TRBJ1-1,CASSSRHLNTEAFF
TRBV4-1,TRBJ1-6,CASSQEDRGNSPLHF
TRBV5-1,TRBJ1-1,CASSLGEGNTEAFF
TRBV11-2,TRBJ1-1,CASSPDSTAFF
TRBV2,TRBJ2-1,CASKRDHNEQFF
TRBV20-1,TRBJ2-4,CSAYSGTGFGIQYF
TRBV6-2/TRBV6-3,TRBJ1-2,CASSSTGEVPYGYTF
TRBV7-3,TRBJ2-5,CASSLGPAGGQETQYF
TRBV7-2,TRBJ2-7,CASSPSGPSSYEQYF
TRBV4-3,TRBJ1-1,CASSFGLSNTEAFF
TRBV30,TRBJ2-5,CAWSSPQETQYF
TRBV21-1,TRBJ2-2,CASSGGNRDRTRDPYTGELFF
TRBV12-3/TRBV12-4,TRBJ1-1,CASSSGGSTEAFF
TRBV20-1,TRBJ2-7,CSARDPLGDRTLF
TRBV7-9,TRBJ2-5,CASSTWTEQETQYF
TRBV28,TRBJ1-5,CASGVTGLYSNQPQHF
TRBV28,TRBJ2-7,CASSSDRANEQYF
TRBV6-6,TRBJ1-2,CASGTGLAYGYTF
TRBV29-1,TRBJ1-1,CSVEIRLGLYTEAFF
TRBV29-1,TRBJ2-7,CSVETGRRELYF
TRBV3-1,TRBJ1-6,CASSPGTPHNSPLHF
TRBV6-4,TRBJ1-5,CASITEGRGQPQHF
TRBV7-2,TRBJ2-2,CASSLISTGELFF
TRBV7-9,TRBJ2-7,CASSSPGQRIHEQYF
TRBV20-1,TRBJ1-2,CSARSGQDGYTF
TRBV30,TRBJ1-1,CAWSGQGASNTEAFF
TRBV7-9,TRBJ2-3,CASSPTGRGTDTQYF
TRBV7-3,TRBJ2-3,CASSRQRSTDTQYF
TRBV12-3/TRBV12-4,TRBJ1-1,CASRRATNTEAFF
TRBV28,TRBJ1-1,CAIQTGGQTLNTEAFF
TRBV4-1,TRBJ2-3,CASSQDPLMRASGTDTQYF
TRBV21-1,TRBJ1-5,CASSTVGRGSNQPQHF
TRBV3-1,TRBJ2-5,CASSQGEPLPQYF
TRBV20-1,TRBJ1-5,CSARGGTGLYNQPQHF
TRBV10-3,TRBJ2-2,CAISSQREDTGELFF
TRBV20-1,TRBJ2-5,CSARDRWVRETQYF
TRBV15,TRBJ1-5,CATSSGRGQPQHF
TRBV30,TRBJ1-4,CAWTPGQGINEKLFF
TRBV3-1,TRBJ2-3,CASSHPFGEGGADTQYF
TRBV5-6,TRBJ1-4,CASSRERRGNEKLFF
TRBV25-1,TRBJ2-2,CANPDSPSTGELFF
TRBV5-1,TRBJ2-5,CASSYYQETQYF
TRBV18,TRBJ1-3,CASSPDRTGARNTIYF